This TCR beta chain came from a study of blood T cell repertoires in COVID-19. J gave up 7 bases and V 6 bases, and 24 bases lay outside the gene matches. The germline V gene has CDR1 LGHDT and CDR2 YNNKEL (reference sequence). This CDR3 spans 20 amino acids. This clone has just a few counts. Clones were sequenced by immunoSEQ multiplex PCR, and TCRdb holds only the in-frame ones, with some missing. The sample carries around 250,000 clones, around 87% recorded once. The sequenced material came from peripheral blood. The receptor was isolated from a man younger than 35 with active or convalescent COVID-19. The chain couples TRBV3-1 (or the pseudogene TRBV3-2) to TRBJ2-2, with 9 positions matching TRBD2. The CDR3: CASSRPQVASLRAGGGELFF. CDR3 coding DNA: TGTGCCAGCAGTCGACCCCAAGTTGCTTCTCTGCGAGCGGGGGGCGGGGAGCTGTTTTTT.